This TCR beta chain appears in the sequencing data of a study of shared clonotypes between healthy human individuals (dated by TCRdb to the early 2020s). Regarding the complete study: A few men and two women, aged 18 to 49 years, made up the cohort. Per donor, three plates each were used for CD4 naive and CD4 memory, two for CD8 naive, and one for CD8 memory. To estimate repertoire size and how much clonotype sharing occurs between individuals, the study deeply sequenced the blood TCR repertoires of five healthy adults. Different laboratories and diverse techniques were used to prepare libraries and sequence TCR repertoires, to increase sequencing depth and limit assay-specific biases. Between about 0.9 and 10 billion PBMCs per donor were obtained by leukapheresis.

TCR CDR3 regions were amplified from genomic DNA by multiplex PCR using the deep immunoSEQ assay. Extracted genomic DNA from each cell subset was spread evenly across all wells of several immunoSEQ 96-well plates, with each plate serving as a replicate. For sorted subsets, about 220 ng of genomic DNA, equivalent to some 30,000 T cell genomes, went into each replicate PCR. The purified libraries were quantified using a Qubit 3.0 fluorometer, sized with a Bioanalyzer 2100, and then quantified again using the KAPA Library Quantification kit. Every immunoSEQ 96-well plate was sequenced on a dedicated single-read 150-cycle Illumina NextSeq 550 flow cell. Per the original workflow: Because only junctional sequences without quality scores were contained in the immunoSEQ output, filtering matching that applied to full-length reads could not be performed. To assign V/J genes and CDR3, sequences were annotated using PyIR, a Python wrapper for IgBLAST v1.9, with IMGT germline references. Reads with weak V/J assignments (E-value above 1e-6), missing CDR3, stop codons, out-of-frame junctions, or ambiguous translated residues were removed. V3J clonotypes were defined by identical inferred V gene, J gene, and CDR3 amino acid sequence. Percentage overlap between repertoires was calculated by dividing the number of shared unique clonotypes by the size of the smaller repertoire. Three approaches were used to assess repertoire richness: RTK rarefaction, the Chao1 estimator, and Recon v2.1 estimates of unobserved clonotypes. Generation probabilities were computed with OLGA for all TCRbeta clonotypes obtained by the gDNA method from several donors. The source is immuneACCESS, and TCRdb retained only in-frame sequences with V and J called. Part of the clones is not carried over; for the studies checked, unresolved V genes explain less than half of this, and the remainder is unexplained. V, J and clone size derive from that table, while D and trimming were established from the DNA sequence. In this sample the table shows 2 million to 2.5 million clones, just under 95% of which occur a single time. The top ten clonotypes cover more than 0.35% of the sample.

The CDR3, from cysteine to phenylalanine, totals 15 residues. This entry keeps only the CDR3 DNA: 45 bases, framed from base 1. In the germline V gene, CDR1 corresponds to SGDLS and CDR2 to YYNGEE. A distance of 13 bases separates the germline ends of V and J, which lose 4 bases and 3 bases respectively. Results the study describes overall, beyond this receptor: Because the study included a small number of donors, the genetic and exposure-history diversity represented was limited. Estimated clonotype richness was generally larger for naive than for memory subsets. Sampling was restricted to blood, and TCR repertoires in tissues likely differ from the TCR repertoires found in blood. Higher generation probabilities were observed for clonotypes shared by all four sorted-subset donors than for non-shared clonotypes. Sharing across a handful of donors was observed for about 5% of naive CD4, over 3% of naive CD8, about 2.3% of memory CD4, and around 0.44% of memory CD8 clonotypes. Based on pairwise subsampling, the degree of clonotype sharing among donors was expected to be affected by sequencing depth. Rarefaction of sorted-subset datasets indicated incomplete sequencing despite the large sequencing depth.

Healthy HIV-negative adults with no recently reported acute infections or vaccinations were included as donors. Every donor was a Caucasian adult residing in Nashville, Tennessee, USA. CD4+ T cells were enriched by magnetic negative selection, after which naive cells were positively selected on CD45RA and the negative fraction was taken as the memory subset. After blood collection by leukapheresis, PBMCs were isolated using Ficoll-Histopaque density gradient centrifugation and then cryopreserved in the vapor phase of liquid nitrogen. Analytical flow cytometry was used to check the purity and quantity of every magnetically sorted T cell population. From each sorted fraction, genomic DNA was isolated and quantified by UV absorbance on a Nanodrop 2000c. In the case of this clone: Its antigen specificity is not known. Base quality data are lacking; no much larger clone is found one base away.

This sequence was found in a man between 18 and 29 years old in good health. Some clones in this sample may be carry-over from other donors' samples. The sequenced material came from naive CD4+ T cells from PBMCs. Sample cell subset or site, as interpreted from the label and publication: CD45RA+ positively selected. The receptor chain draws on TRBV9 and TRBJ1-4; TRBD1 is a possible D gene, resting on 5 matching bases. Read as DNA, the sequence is TGTGCCAGCAGCCCGCGGACGGGACCTAATGAAAAACTGTTTTTT. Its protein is CASSPRTGPNEKLFF.